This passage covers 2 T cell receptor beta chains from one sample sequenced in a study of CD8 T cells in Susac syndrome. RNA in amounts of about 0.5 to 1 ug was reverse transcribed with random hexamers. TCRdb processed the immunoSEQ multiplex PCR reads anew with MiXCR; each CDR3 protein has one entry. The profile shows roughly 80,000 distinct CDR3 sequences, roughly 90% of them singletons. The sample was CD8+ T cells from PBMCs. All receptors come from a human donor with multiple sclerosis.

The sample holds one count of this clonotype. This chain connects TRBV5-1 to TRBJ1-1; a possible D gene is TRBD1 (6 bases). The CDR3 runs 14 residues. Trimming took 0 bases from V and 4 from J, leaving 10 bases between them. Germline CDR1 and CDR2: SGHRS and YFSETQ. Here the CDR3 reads CASSLGGGVTEAFF. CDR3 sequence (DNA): TGCGCCAGCAGCTTGGGGGGGGGCGTCACTGAAGCTTTCTTT.

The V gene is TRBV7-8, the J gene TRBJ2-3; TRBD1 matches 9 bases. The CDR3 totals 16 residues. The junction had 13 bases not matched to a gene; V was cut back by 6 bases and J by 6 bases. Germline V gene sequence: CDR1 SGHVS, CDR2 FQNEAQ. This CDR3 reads CASSQRRTGGVDTQYF. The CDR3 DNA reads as TGTGCCAGCAGTCAACGGCGCACAGGGGGCGTCGATACGCAGTATTTT.